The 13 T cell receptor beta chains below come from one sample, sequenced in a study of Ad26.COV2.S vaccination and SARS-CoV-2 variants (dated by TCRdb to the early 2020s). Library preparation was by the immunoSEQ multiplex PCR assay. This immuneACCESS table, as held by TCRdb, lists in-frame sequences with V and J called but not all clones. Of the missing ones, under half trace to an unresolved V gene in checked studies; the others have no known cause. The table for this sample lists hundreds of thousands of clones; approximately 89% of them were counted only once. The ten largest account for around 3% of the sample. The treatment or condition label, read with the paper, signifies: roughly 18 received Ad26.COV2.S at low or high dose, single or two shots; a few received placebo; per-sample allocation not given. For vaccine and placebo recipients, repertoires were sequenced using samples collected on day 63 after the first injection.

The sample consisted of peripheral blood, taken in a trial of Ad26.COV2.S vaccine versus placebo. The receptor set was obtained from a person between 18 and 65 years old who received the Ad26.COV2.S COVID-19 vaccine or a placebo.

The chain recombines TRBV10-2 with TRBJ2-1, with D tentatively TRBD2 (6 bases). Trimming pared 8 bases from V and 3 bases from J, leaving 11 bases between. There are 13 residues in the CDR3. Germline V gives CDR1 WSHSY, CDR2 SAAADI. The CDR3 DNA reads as TGCGCCAGCCGGGACTCCTACTACAATGAGCAGTTCTTC. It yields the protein CASRDSYYNEQFF.

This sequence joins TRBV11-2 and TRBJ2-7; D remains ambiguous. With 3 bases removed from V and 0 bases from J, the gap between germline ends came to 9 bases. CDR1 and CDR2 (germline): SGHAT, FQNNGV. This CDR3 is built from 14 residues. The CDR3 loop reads CASSFFGSSYEQYF. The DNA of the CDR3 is TGTGCCAGCAGCTTTTTCGGGTCCTCCTACGAGCAGTACTTC. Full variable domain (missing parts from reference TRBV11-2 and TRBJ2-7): EAGVAQSPRYKIIEKRQSVAFWCNPISGHATLYWYQQILGQGPKLLIQFQNNGVVDDSQLPKDRFSAERLKGVDSTLKIQPAKLEDSAVYLCASSFFGSSYEQYFGPGTRLTVT.

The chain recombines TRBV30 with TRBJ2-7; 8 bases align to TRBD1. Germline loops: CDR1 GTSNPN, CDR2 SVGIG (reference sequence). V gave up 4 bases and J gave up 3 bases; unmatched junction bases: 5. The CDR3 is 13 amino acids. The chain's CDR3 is CAWNRGAFYEQYF. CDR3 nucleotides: TGTGCCTGGAACAGGGGGGCGTTCTACGAGCAGTACTTC.

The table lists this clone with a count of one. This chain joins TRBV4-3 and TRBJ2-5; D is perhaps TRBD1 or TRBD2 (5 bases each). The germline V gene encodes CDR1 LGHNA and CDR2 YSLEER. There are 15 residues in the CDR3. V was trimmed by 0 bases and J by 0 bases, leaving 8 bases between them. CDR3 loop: CASSQDRGDQETQYF. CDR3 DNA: TGCGCCAGCAGCCAAGATCGAGGGGACCAAGAGACCCAGTACTTC.

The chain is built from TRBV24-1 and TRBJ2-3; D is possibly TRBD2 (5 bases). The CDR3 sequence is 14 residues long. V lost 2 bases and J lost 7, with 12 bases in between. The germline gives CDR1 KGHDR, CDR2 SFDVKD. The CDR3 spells CATSDSGFPYTQYF. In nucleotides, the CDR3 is TGTGCCACCAGTGATTCGGGGTTCCCGTATACGCAGTATTTT.

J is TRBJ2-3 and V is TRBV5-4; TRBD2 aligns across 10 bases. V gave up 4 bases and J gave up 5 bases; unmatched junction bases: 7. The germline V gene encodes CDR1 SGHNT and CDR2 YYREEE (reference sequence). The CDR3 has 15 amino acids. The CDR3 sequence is CASSPSLAGRDTQYF. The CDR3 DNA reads TGTGCCAGCAGCCCATCACTAGCGGGGCGAGATACGCAGTATTTT.

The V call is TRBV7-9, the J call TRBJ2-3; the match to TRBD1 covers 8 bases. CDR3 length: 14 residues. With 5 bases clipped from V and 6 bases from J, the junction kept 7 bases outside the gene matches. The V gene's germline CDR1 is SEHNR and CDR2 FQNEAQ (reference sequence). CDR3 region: CASSRDRLLDTQYF. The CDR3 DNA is TGTGCCAGCAGCCGGGACAGGCTTTTGGATACGCAGTATTTT. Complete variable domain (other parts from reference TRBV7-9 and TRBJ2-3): DTGVSQNPRHKITKRGQNVTFRCDPISEHNRLYWYRQTLGQGPEFLTYFQNEAQLEKSRLLSDRFSAERPKGSFSTLEIQRTEQGDSAMYLCASSRDRLLDTQYFGPGTRLTVL.

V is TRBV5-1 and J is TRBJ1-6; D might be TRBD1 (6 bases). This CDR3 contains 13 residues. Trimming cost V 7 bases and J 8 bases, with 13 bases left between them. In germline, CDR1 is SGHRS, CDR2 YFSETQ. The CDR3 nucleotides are TGCGCCAGCGGAGGGGGAGTGGATTCACCCCTCCACTTT. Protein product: CASGGGVDSPLHF.

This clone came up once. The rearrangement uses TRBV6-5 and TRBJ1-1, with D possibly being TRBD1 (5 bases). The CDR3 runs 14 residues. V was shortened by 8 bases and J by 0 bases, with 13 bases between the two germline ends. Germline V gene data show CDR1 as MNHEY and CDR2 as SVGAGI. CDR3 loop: CASLGVALNTEAFF. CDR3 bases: TGTGCCAGCTTGGGGGTCGCCTTGAACACTGAAGCTTTCTTT.

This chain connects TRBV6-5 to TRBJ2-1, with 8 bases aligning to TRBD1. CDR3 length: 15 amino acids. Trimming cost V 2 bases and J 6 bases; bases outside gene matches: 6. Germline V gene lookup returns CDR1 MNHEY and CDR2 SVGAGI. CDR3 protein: CASSYIDRGRNEQFF. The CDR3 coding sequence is TGTGCCAGCAGTTACATAGACAGGGGACGCAATGAGCAGTTCTTC.

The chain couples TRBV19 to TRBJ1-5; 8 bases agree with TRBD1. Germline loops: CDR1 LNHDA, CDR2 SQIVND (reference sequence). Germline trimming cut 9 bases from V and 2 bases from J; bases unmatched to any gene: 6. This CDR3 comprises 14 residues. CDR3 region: CASLSDRGNQPQHF. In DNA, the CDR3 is TGTGCCAGCCTCTCGGACAGGGGCAATCAGCCCCAGCATTTT.

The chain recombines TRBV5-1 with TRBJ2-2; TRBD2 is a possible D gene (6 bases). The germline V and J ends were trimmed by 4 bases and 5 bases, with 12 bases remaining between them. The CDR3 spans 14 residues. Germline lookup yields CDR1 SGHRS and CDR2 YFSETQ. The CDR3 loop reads CASSIIAETGELFF. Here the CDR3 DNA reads TGCGCCAGCAGCATCATAGCGGAGACCGGGGAGCTGTTTTTT.

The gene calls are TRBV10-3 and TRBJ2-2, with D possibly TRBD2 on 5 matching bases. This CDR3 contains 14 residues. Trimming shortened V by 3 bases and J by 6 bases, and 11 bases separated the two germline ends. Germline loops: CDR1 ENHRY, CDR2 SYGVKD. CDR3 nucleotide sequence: TGTGCCATCAGTGAATCTAGCTTCGCCGGGGAGCTGTTTTTT. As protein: CAISESSFAGELFF.